This T cell receptor beta chain is from a study of cytomegalovirus exposure and HLA in healthy donors. For the study at large: A prior study identified approximately 110 million unique TCR beta sequences from about 180 million T cells.

In regard to this clone: Its antigen is still unknown.

PCR was performed using 60 Vbeta and 13 Jbeta primers. Method: immunoSEQ multiplex PCR; TCRdb's copy keeps in-frame clones and lacks some. The table records 100,000 or so clones, 60% to 85% of them present only once. Points from the study as a whole: Information on immune exposure was restricted to one variable (CMV serostatus). In most subjects, TCR beta sequences reportedly gave accurate predictions of HLA-A and HLA-B alleles. Using a false discovery rate of 0.05, a later analysis showed that 15,000 to 20,000 TCR beta sequences were associated with HLA alleles.

The sample comprised PBMCs. This receptor was taken from a male donor in good health and CMV-seronegative.

CDR3 region: CSAQGGSNTEAFF. The CDR3 bases are TGCAGCGCTCAGGGAGGTTCGAACACTGAAGCTTTCTTT. The chain has TRBV29-1 and TRBJ1-1, with a tentative D call TRBD1 (5 bases). Trimming stripped 7 bases from V and 1 base from J, with 13 bases between. CDR1 is SQVTM, CDR2 ANQGSEA, per germline. The CDR3 runs to 13 residues.